This is a list of T cell receptor beta chains from one sample in a study of blood T cells in healthy people across ages. MiXCR was run by TCRdb on the 5' RACE reads, yielding one entry per CDR3 protein. Here the sample spans roughly 830,000 distinct CDR3 sequences, 62% being singletons. Sample: blood. The receptors derive from a man aged 25-45 years in good health. Both conserved end residues are part of each CDR3. A D gene is named only where the DNA matches it firmly. Clone size is not always given. Where it is, it says once, few, many or a class for expanded clones.

>TRBJ2-1|few|TRBV27|14|.
TGTGCCAGCAGTTTTCTCAGGGAGTACAATGAGCAGTTCTTC
CASSFLREYNEQFF
>TRBJ2-1|.|TRBV5-4|14|.
TGTGCCAGCAGCCCGGGGGTCCCTTACAATGAGCAGTTCTTC
CASSPGVPYNEQFF
>TRBJ1-2|.|TRBV3-1|15|.
TGTGCCGGCAGCCCGAATCGACAGGTGGGGTATGGCTACACCTTC
CAGSPNRQVGYGYTF
>TRBJ2-7|few|TRBV7-2|15|TRBD1
TGTGCCAGCAGCTTCCGCCGGGACAGGGCCCAAGAGCAGTACTTC
CASSFRRDRAQEQYF
>TRBJ2-7|.|TRBV20-1|13|.
TGCAGTGCTAAAAGCGGGACAGCAGGCAAGCAGTACTTC
CSAKSGTAGKQYF
>TRBJ2-3|few|TRBV11-1|13|.
TGTGCCAGCAGTCTCTGGGACTCGGATACGCAGTATTTT
CASSLWDSDTQYF
>TRBJ2-5|.|TRBV5-6|14|.
TGTGCCAGCGGCTCGTCCGGGGGCATAGAGACCCAGTACTTC
CASGSSGGIETQYF
>TRBJ2-7|many|TRBV20-1|16|TRBD2
TGCAGTGCTAGCGCTCCTAGCGGGGGGGTGGTCTACGAGCAGTACTTC
CSASAPSGGVVYEQYF
>TRBJ2-5|.|TRBV5-4|16|.
TGTGCCAGCAGCTTAACCCCCGGACTACCTCAAGAGACCCAGTACTTC
CASSLTPGLPQETQYF
>TRBJ1-1|.|TRBV25-1|15|TRBD1
TGTGCCAGCAGTGGACAGGGGGCTTTTAACACTGAAGCTTTCTTT
CASSGQGAFNTEAFF
>TRBJ1-1|.|TRBV20-1|12|.
TGCAGTGCTAGAGGTTATTCCACTGAAGCTTTCTTT
CSARGYSTEAFF
>TRBJ1-5|.|TRBV6-6|14|.
TGTGCCAGCAGCCGTGGACTGAGCAATCAGCCCCAGCATTTT
CASSRGLSNQPQHF
>TRBJ2-4|few|TRBV5-1|17|.
TGCGCCAGCAGCTTGTCCAACAGAGCTCTAGCCAAAAACATTCAGTACTTC
CASSLSNRALAKNIQYF
>TRBJ2-5|.|TRBV18|13|.
TGTGCCAGCTCACCGCGAGGGGACGAGACCCAGTACTTC
CASSPRGDETQYF
>TRBJ2-3|.|TRBV27|18|.
TGCGCCAGCGGGAACGGGGCGACAGGGTACGATGGGACAGATACGCAGTATTTT
CASGNGATGYDGTDTQYF
>TRBJ1-2|few|TRBV4-2|15|.
TGTGCCAGCAGCCAAGAGGGCGACAGTAACTATGGCTACACCTTC
CASSQEGDSNYGYTF
>TRBJ1-5|.|TRBV28|16|.
TGTGCCAGCACCCCCCGGGGGGTAGGGAAGGGTCAGCCCCAGCATTTT
CASTPRGVGKGQPQHF
>TRBJ2-7|.|TRBV30|12|.
TGTGCCTGGGCCGGGACGGACTACGAGCAGTACTTC
CAWAGTDYEQYF
>TRBJ2-5|few|TRBV4-3|15|TRBD1
TGCGCCAGCAGCCAAGATTTAGGACAGGTGGAGACCCAGTACTTC
CASSQDLGQVETQYF
>TRBJ2-7|.|TRBV14|14|.
TGTGCCAGCAGCGTCCATCATGGGGTCTACGAGCAGTACTTC
CASSVHHGVYEQYF
>TRBJ2-7|.|TRBV7-2|12|.
TGTGCCAGCAGCCGGGACTGGGACGAGCAGTACTTC
CASSRDWDEQYF
>TRBJ2-7|.|TRBV5-6|13|.
TGTGCCAGCAGCCAACAGTTCTCCTACGAGCAGTACTTC
CASSQQFSYEQYF
>TRBJ2-5|.|TRBV28|14|.
TGTGCCAGCAGTTTTCGAGACCCCCGGGAGACCCAGTACTTC
CASSFRDPRETQYF
>TRBJ1-2|.|TRBV7-2|14|.
TGTGCCAGCAGCTTGGCAGGGGAAAACTATGGCTACACCTTC
CASSLAGENYGYTF
>TRBJ2-1|.|TRBV7-2|17|TRBD2
TGTGCCAGCAGCTCCAGCCTTGGGCGGGGGGCGAACAATGAGCAGTTCTTC
CASSSSLGRGANNEQFF
>TRBJ1-2|few|TRBV13|15|.
TGTGCCAGCAGCTTAGTGGCCCAGCCACGATGGGGCTACACCTTC
CASSLVAQPRWGYTF
>TRBJ1-4|few|TRBV4-1|15|.
TGCGCCAGCAGCCAAGCCCTTGGGATGGAGGAAAAACTGTTTTTT
CASSQALGMEEKLFF
>TRBJ1-5|.|TRBV7-8|14|.
TGTGCCAGCAGCCCACAGGTTGTCAATCAGCCCCAGCATTTT
CASSPQVVNQPQHF
>TRBJ1-2|.|TRBV2|16|.
TGTGTCAGCAGTGATCCCGGGGGTGACAGAGGCTATGGCTACACCTTC
CVSSDPGGDRGYGYTF
>TRBJ2-6|.|TRBV6-2/TRBV6-3|16|.
TGTGCCAGCAGTGAGCAAGTAAGCTCTGGGGCCAACGTCCTGACTTTC
CASSEQVSSGANVLTF
>TRBJ2-7|.|TRBV4-3|15|.
TGCGCCAGCGGCTTATACATGGGTTCTTCCTACGAGCAGTACTTC
CASGLYMGSSYEQYF
>TRBJ2-4|.|TRBV7-9|14|.
TGTGCCAGCAGCTGGGACACACCTTCTATGGAGCAGTACTTC
CASSWDTPSMEQYF
>TRBJ2-5|.|TRBV6-6|14|.
TGTGCCAGCACCCTAATCTCCGGACAAGGGACCCAGTACTTC
CASTLISGQGTQYF
>TRBJ2-1|.|TRBV9|15|TRBD1
TGTGCCAGCAGCGTAGAACAGGGGGCGAGGAATGAGCAGTTCTTC
CASSVEQGARNEQFF
>TRBJ1-6|.|TRBV6-6|16|.
TGTGCCAGCAGTTTATCTCCTGACTCCTATAATTCACCCCTCCACTTT
CASSLSPDSYNSPLHF
>TRBJ2-1|.|TRBV4-1|13|.
TGCGCCAGCAGCCAAGGAGGATCGGATGAGCAGTTCTTC
CASSQGGSDEQFF
>TRBJ2-7|few|TRBV9|16|TRBD1
TGTGCCAGCAGCGCACCGCCAGGGACAGGGGAGAACGAGCAGTACTTC
CASSAPPGTGENEQYF
>TRBJ2-2|.|TRBV7-6|16|.
TGTGCCAGCAGAGAGCACGACAGTACCAACACCGGGGAGCTGTTTTTT
CASREHDSTNTGELFF
>TRBJ2-3|.|TRBV10-3|14|.
TGTGCCATCAGTGGCGACCCCGGGGCAGATACGCAGTATTTT
CAISGDPGADTQYF
>TRBJ2-7|.|TRBV12-3/TRBV12-4|14|.
TGTGCCAGCAGTCCGTCCGGGATAGACTACGAGCAGTACTTC
CASSPSGIDYEQYF
>TRBJ1-5|.|TRBV7-9|15|TRBD1
TGTGTCAGCAGCTCGGACAGGTCCAGGAATCAGCCCCAGCATTTT
CVSSSDRSRNQPQHF
>TRBJ2-5|few|TRBV7-2|15|TRBD2
TGTGCCAGCAGCCCGAGGACTAGCGCCGTGGGGACCCAGTACTTC
CASSPRTSAVGTQYF
>TRBJ2-3|.|TRBV24-1|15|.
TGTGCCACCAGCACCCGAAGGGAGGAGTCGGATACGCAGTATTTT
CATSTRREESDTQYF
>TRBJ2-3|few|TRBV7-9|12|.
TGTGCCAGCAGCTTACGTGAGGATACGCAGTATTTT
CASSLREDTQYF
>TRBJ2-7|.|TRBV29-1|13|TRBD1
TGCAGCTACTCCCGGGACAGTCTCTACGAGCAGTACTTC
CSYSRDSLYEQYF